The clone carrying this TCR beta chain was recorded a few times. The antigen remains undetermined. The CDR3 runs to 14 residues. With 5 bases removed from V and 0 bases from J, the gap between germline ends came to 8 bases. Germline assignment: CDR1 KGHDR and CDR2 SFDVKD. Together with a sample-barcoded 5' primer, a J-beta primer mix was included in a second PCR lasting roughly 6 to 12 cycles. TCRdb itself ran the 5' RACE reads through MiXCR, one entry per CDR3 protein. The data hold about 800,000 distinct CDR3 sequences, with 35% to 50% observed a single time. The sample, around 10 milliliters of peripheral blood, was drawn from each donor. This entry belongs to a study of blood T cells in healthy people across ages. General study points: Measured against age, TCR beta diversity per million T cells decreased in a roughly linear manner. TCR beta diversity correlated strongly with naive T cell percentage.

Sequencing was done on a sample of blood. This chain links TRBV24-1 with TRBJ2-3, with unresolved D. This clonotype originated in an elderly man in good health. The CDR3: CATSGESSTDTQYF. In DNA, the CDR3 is TGTGCCACCAGTGGCGAGTCCAGCACAGATACGCAGTATTTT.